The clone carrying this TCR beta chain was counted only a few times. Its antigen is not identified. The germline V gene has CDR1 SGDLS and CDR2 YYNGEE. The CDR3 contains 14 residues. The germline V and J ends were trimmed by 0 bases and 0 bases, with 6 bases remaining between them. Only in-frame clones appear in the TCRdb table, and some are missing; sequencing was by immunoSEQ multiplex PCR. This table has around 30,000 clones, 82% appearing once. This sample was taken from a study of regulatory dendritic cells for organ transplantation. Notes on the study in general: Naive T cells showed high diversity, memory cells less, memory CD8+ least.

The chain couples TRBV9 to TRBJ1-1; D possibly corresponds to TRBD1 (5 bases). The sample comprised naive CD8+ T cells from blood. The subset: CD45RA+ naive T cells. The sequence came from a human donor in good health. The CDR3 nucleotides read TGTGCCAGCAGCGTAGGCAGGGTGAACACTGAAGCTTTCTTT. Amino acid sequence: CASSVGRVNTEAFF.